The 21 T cell receptor beta chains given below trace back to one sample, sequenced in a study of cytomegalovirus exposure and HLA in healthy donors. A multiplex PCR was run with 60 Vbeta primers and 13 Jbeta primers. Assay: immunoSEQ multiplex PCR; the TCRdb copy retains only in-frame clones and omits some. Here the sample spans roughly 180,000 clones, approximately 82% being singletons. The sample was PBMCs. These receptors all stem from a woman younger than 35 in good health and CMV-seropositive.

The V and J genes are TRBV19 and TRBJ2-3; 11 bases fit TRBD1. The CDR3 loop spans 15 amino acids. J lost 5 bases, V lost 1 base, and 2 bases had no gene match. Germline lookup yields CDR1 LNHDA and CDR2 SQIVND (reference sequence). The CDR3 nucleotides read TGTGCCAGTAGTATAGGGACAGGGGGCCGAGATACGCAGTATTTT. Its translation: CASSIGTGGRDTQYF.

V usage is TRBV30 and J usage is TRBJ1-4; possible D gene TRBD1, 6 bases. Germline CDR1 reads GTSNPN; CDR2 reads SVGIG (reference sequence). The CDR3 is 13 residues long. Between the trimmed V and J ends, which lost 2 bases and 7 bases, there was a span of 11 bases. This CDR3 reads CAWSKGGSEKLFF. As DNA, the CDR3 is TGTGCCTGGAGTAAAGGGGGTAGTGAAAAACTGTTTTTT.

This clone was observed a handful of times. The V and J genes are TRBV7-9 and TRBJ2-5; a possible D gene is TRBD2 (5 bases). V was trimmed by 2 bases and J by 2 bases, leaving 15 bases between them. The CDR3 is made up of 16 amino acids. In germline, CDR1 is SEHNR, CDR2 FQNEAQ (reference sequence). The CDR3 region has the DNA TGTGCCAGCAGCTTAAGGGCAGCGGAGATTCAAGAGACCCAGTACTTC. Translation gives CASSLRAAEIQETQYF. Variable domain in full (rest from reference TRBV7-9 and TRBJ2-5): DTGVSQNPRHKITKRGQNVTFRCDPISEHNRLYWYRQTLGQGPEFLTYFQNEAQLEKSRLLSDRFSAERPKGSFSTLEIQRTEQGDSAMYLCASSLRAAEIQETQYFGPGTRLLVL.

V gene TRBV10-3 combines with J gene TRBJ2-7; tentative D call: TRBD1 (5 bases). The germline CDR1 and CDR2 sequences are ENHRY and SYGVKD. Trimming removed 10 bases at V and 0 bases at J, with 13 bases between. The CDR3 is made up of 13 amino acids. The CDR3: CATAGQSSYEQYF. In DNA form, the CDR3 reads TGTGCCACCGCAGGGCAAAGCTCCTACGAGCAGTACTTC.

Details on this clone: The sample carries other DNA sequences with the same CDR3. This chain links TRBV2 with TRBJ1-5; 7 nucleotides line up with TRBD1. The CDR3 runs 13 residues. The germline CDR1 and CDR2 sequences are SNHLY and FYNNEI. J gave up 4 bases and V 9 bases, and 6 bases lay outside the gene matches. The CDR3 here is CASHRDSNQPQHF. As DNA, the CDR3 is TGTGCCAGTCACCGGGACAGTAATCAGCCCCAGCATTTT.

The chain uses TRBV25-1 and TRBJ1-4; possible D gene TRBD1, 6 bases. This CDR3 contains 13 residues. V lost 7 bases and J 8 bases, leaving 14 bases between the germline ends. Germline V lookup: CDR1 MGHDK, CDR2 SYGVNS. CDR3 sequence (DNA): TGTGCCAGCAACAGGGCGGGGGAAGAAAAACTGTTTTTT. Its protein product is CASNRAGEEKLFF.

The V and J genes are TRBV4-3 and TRBJ1-4; TRBD1 might be the D (5 bases). The CDR3 runs to 16 residues. Germline CDR1 and CDR2: LGHNA and YSLEER. Trimming took 4 bases from V and 0 from J, leaving 12 bases between them. CDR3 sequence (DNA): TGCGCCAGCAGCCGGGGACTATCCGCAACTAATGAAAAACTGTTTTTT. This translates into CASSRGLSATNEKLFF.

This chain joins TRBV28 and TRBJ1-5, with a tentative D call TRBD1 (6 bases). The CDR3 spans 16 residues. Trimming cost V 5 bases and J 7 bases, with 21 bases left between them. Germline V gene sequence: CDR1 MDHEN, CDR2 SYDVKM. The CDR3 DNA reads as TGTGCCAGCAGTCAATTGCAGGGGAAGGTGGGCCAGCCCCAGCATTTT. Amino acid sequence: CASSQLQGKVGQPQHF.

With regard to this clone: The same CDR3 is also encoded by other DNA sequences in this sample. This chain joins TRBV30 and TRBJ2-7; TRBD1 matches at 7 bases. The germline gives CDR1 GTSNPN, CDR2 SVGIG (reference sequence). CDR3 length: 13 amino acids. J was trimmed by 0 bases and V by 4 bases; bases with no gene match: 3. CDR3 nucleotides: TGTGCCTGGATCCGGGACAGCTCCTACGAGCAGTACTTC. Its protein is CAWIRDSSYEQYF.

The chain links TRBV4-2 to TRBJ2-1; 8 bases are a match to TRBD2. The CDR3 runs 16 residues. Germline CDR1 reads LGHNA; CDR2 reads YNFKEQ. V lost 4 bases to trimming and J lost 0 bases; unmatched junction nucleotides: 5. CDR3 protein: CASSLMRGVSYNEQFF. CDR3 sequence (DNA): TGTGCCAGCAGCCTTATGCGGGGGGTCTCCTACAATGAGCAGTTCTTC.

The chain links TRBV7-8 to TRBJ2-5, with D tentatively TRBD2 (6 bases). In germline, CDR1 is SGHVS, CDR2 FQNEAQ. Trimming took 6 bases from V and 1 from J, leaving 18 bases between them. The CDR3 consists of 16 residues. The CDR3 loop reads CASSYRGSNFQETQYF. DNA for the CDR3: TGTGCCAGCAGTTACCGGGGGTCAAATTTCCAAGAGACCCAGTACTTC.

The rearrangement links TRBV5-1 to TRBJ1-3; TRBD1 might be the D (6 bases). The germline V and J ends were trimmed by 4 bases and 2 bases, with 19 bases remaining between them. The CDR3 spans 17 residues. Germline CDR1 and CDR2: SGHRS and YFSETQ. The CDR3 protein is CASSRAGSGATGNTIYF. CDR3 nucleotide sequence: TGCGCCAGCAGCCGCGCCGGATCAGGGGCAACTGGAAACACCATATATTTT.

A single count supports this clone. The chain has TRBV19 and TRBJ2-3; the D gene is possibly TRBD1 (5 bases). Germline CDR1 LNHDA, CDR2 SQIVND (reference sequence). Trimming stripped 5 bases from V and 0 bases from J, with 12 bases between. This CDR3 has 15 amino acids. The CDR3 reads CASSVNRFSTDTQYF. CDR3 DNA sequence: TGTGCCAGTAGTGTAAACAGGTTTAGCACAGATACGCAGTATTTT.

The rearrangement joins TRBV19 to TRBJ1-5; unclear D gene. The germline V gene has CDR1 LNHDA and CDR2 SQIVND (reference sequence). CDR3 length: 13 residues. V lost 6 bases to trimming and J lost 0 bases, with 6 bases between them. CDR3 coding DNA: TGTGCCAGTAGGCCAGATAGCAATCAGCCCCAGCATTTT. Amino acids: CASRPDSNQPQHF.

V and J are TRBV11-3 and TRBJ2-1; D possibly corresponds to TRBD1 (5 bases). Germline V lookup: CDR1 SGHNT, CDR2 YENEEA. V was shortened by 5 bases and J by 9 bases, with 17 bases between the two germline ends. The CDR3 totals 14 residues. The CDR3: CASSTSRQGGEQFF. The CDR3 DNA reads as TGTGCCAGCAGCACAAGTCGGCAGGGCGGTGAGCAGTTCTTC.

The chain carries TRBV10-1 and TRBJ1-1; D possibly corresponds to TRBD1 (5 bases). This CDR3 has 13 amino acids. Trimming removed 6 bases from V and 6 bases from J, with 14 bases in between. Per germline, CDR1 WNHNN and CDR2 SYGVQD (reference sequence). For the CDR3, the DNA is TGCGCCAGCAGCGCTTATGGGGCCCCTGAAGCTTTCTTT. Encoded protein: CASSAYGAPEAFF.

This chain joins TRBV19 and TRBJ2-3; unclear D gene. CDR3 length equals 13 residues. The V and J ends lost 3 bases and 6 bases respectively, with 10 bases between them. CDR1 is LNHDA and CDR2 is SQIVND in the germline V gene (reference sequence). CDR3 nucleotides: TGTGCCAGTAGTATTTCTCCGGTGGATACGCAGTATTTT. This gives the protein CASSISPVDTQYF.

V gene TRBV7-9 combines with J gene TRBJ1-1, with D maybe TRBD1 (5 bases). Looked up from germline, CDR1 is SEHNR and CDR2 is FQNEAQ (reference sequence). The germline V and J ends were trimmed by 5 bases and 5 bases, with 9 bases remaining between them. This CDR3 comprises 12 residues. This CDR3 is CASSAAGTEAFF. The CDR3 DNA is TGTGCCAGCAGCGCCGCAGGGACTGAAGCTTTCTTT.

The chain carries TRBV4-1 and TRBJ2-7; 9 bases align to TRBD1. CDR3 length: 13 amino acids. Germline V CDR1 and CDR2: MGHRA, YSYEKL. J was trimmed by 5 bases and V by 3 bases; bases with no gene match: 2. The CDR3 nucleotides are TGCGCCAGCAGCCAGACAGGGGGAAACGAGCAGTACTTC. Protein: CASSQTGGNEQYF.

V and J are TRBV7-6 and TRBJ2-1; D gene ambiguous. The CDR3 sequence is 14 residues long. Germline CDR1 SGHVS, CDR2 FNYEAQ. V lost 1 base and J 6 bases, leaving 10 bases between the germline ends. The CDR3 sequence: CASSLGTAPNEQFF. As DNA, the CDR3 is TGTGCCAGCAGCTTAGGCACAGCCCCCAATGAGCAGTTCTTC.

The CDR3 spells CASSSRRGSRNEQFF. The CDR3 DNA sequence: TGTGCCAGCAGCTCCCGAAGGGGGTCTAGGAATGAGCAGTTCTTC. V usage is TRBV7-3 and J usage is TRBJ2-1; a possible D gene is TRBD1 (6 bases). V was clipped by 4 bases and J by 7 bases, with 17 bases between them. This CDR3 has 15 amino acids. Germline CDR1 and CDR2: SGHTA and FQGTGA.